A single sample is the source of the 32 T cell receptor beta chains below, sequenced in a study of blood T cell repertoires in COVID-19. Profiling relied on immunoSEQ multiplex PCR, and the TCRdb table lists in-frame clones only, not all of them. This repertoire shows roughly 200,000 clones, more than 65% found once; its top ten account for about 4.5%. Sequences were obtained from peripheral blood. These receptors were collected from a man in his forties or fifties with active or convalescent COVID-19.

The sample holds one count of this clone. The CDR3: CASSLEERSEAFF. The CDR3 DNA sequence: TGTGCCAGCAGCCTGGAGGAGAGGAGTGAAGCTTTCTTT. The chain carries TRBV11-3 and TRBJ1-1; D unclear. Germline CDR1 is SGHNT and CDR2 is YENEEA. The CDR3 totals 13 residues. V was shortened by 5 bases and J by 7 bases, with 14 bases between the two germline ends. Looking up the rest from reference TRBV11-3 and TRBJ1-1 gives the full variable domain: EAGVVQSPRYKIIEKKQPVAFWCNPISGHNTLYWYLQNLGQGPELLIRYENEEAVDDSQLPKDRFSAERLKGVDSTLKIQPAELGDSAVYLCASSLEERSEAFFGQGTRLTVV.

In DNA, the CDR3 is TGCAGCGTTGTTGTCGGGGGAAACACTGAAGCTTTCTTT. This gives the protein CSVVVGGNTEAFF. The gene calls are TRBV29-1 and TRBJ1-1; maybe TRBD1 (5 bases). Between the trimmed V and J ends, which lost 4 bases and 2 bases, there was a span of 11 bases. Germline assignment: CDR1 SQVTM and CDR2 ANQGSEA. The CDR3 runs to 13 residues.

This clone was picked up one time. The chain has TRBV4-3 and TRBJ1-5, with 7 bases lining up with TRBD1. Germline V gene sequence: CDR1 LGHNA, CDR2 YSLEER. V gave up 1 base and J gave up 7 bases; unmatched junction bases: 4. CDR3 length equals 14 residues. The CDR3 loop is CASSQGGGGQPQHF. CDR3 DNA sequence: TGCGCCAGCAGCCAAGGAGGGGGCGGGCAGCCCCAGCATTTT.

The CDR3 sequence: CASRTGTGYGYTF. CDR3 nucleotides: TGTGCCAGCAGAACCGGGACAGGGTATGGCTACACCTTC. This chain uses TRBV7-9 with TRBJ1-2; 9 nucleotides match TRBD1. The CDR3 covers 13 residues. Losses at the gene ends were 6 bases for V and 5 bases for J; bases not matched to a gene: 4. Germline CDR1 and CDR2: SEHNR and FQNEAQ (reference sequence).

The CDR3 reads CASSLGKGAYEQYF. The CDR3 DNA follows: TGTGCCAGCAGTTTAGGCAAGGGGGCTTACGAGCAGTACTTC. This sequence joins TRBV27 and TRBJ2-7, with 7 bases identical to TRBD1. Trimming at V came to 2 bases and at J to 4 bases, leaving 5 bases not matched to a gene. The germline gives CDR1 MNHEY, CDR2 SMNVEV (reference sequence). The CDR3 totals 14 residues.

This clone was recorded only once. The chain has TRBV30 and TRBJ1-3, with D possibly TRBD1 on 5 matching bases. The CDR3 is made up of 15 amino acids. Per the germline V gene, CDR1 is GTSNPN and CDR2 is SVGIG (reference sequence). Trimming took off 4 bases at V and 4 bases at J, with 17 bases between the two ends. The CDR3 bases are TGTGCCTGGACCACAGGCAGAGTTTTGGGAAACACCATATATTTT. It codes for CAWTTGRVLGNTIYF.

This clone has only a few counts. This chain uses TRBV27 with TRBJ1-2, with 10 bases lining up with TRBD1. J gave up 8 bases and V 6 bases, and 12 bases lay outside the gene matches. Germline V gene data show CDR1 as MNHEY and CDR2 as SMNVEV (reference sequence). The CDR3 sequence is 15 residues long. The CDR3 nucleotides read TGTGCCAGCAGCCGAGGGACAGGGGAATCAAGAGGCTACACCTTC. Translating it yields CASSRGTGESRGYTF.

The chain links TRBV30 to TRBJ2-2; tentative D call: TRBD1 (5 bases). Germline V gives CDR1 GTSNPN, CDR2 SVGIG (reference sequence). V lost 6 bases, J lost 3 bases, and 17 bases lay in between. This CDR3 is built from 15 residues. The CDR3 DNA follows: TGTGCCTGCTCTAACTCTGGGGCCCACACCGGGGAGCTGTTTTTT. Amino acid sequence: CACSNSGAHTGELFF.

The rearrangement joins TRBV19 to TRBJ1-6; D is unclear. Germline values: CDR1 LNHDA, CDR2 SQIVND (reference sequence). The CDR3 length is 15 residues. The V and J ends lost 3 bases and 10 bases respectively, with 16 bases between them. DNA for the CDR3: TGTGCCAGTAGTATTTACCCCGACAACAGCTCACCCCTCCACTTT. The encoded protein is CASSIYPDNSSPLHF.

The chain carries TRBV24-1 and TRBJ1-2; 10 bases are shared with TRBD1. After removal of 4 bases from V and 3 bases from J, the junction contained 7 bases not matched to a gene. Germline CDR1 reads KGHDR; CDR2 reads SFDVKD. This CDR3 spans 16 amino acids. In DNA, the CDR3 is TGTGCCACCAGTGAGGGGGCCGGGACAGGGGACTATGGCTACACCTTC. It yields the protein CATSEGAGTGDYGYTF.

This sequence joins TRBV30 and TRBJ2-7; 11 positions agree with TRBD1. The CDR3 covers 15 residues. V shed 3 bases and J 3 bases; nucleotides not matched to a gene: 7. Germline CDR1 is GTSNPN and CDR2 is SVGIG (reference sequence). CDR3 bases: TGTGCCTGGAGCGTCGGACAGGGGGCGGTCTACGAGCAGTACTTC. Translating gives CAWSVGQGAVYEQYF.

On this clone: The sample has other DNA sequences that encode this CDR3 too. The chain combines TRBV7-2 with TRBJ1-1, with D hard to call. The germline V and J ends were trimmed by 3 bases and 0 bases, with 11 bases remaining between them. Germline assignment: CDR1 SGHTA and CDR2 FQGNSA. The CDR3 is 15 residues long. The CDR3 loop is CASSLAGGLNTEAFF. CDR3 in DNA: TGTGCCAGCAGCTTGGCCGGTGGGCTGAACACTGAAGCTTTCTTT.

The chain has TRBV6-1 and TRBJ1-2, with 7 bases identical to TRBD1. Trimming removed 3 bases from V and 3 bases from J; junction bases left unmatched: 10. The CDR3 runs 16 residues. The V gene's germline CDR1 is MNHNS and CDR2 SASEGT. The DNA for the CDR3 is TGTGCCAGCAGTGAGCGCCGGGACAGAAATGACTATGGCTACACCTTC. Translating gives CASSERRDRNDYGYTF.

The rearrangement joins TRBV30 to TRBJ1-1; D is ambiguous. V was pared by 8 bases and J by 1 base, with 14 bases between. Looked up from germline, CDR1 is GTSNPN and CDR2 is SVGIG (reference sequence). CDR3 length equals 13 residues. CDR3 residues: CAGGRVGNTEAFF. The CDR3 region has the DNA TGTGCCGGAGGGAGGGTGGGGAACACTGAAGCTTTCTTT.

The genes are TRBV5-1 and TRBJ1-1, with a possible D match to TRBD1 (6 bases). The CDR3 loop spans 13 amino acids. Looked up from germline, CDR1 is SGHRS and CDR2 is YFSETQ. V was trimmed by 1 base and J by 3 bases, leaving 7 bases between them. This CDR3 reads CASSLTGHTEAFF. The DNA of the CDR3 is TGCGCCAGCAGCTTGACAGGGCACACTGAAGCTTTCTTT.

V usage is TRBV7-3 and J usage is TRBJ2-1, with 10 bases identical to TRBD2. V gave up 4 bases and J gave up 5 bases; unmatched junction bases: 8. The CDR3 consists of 16 residues. Germline V lookup: CDR1 SGHTA, CDR2 FQGTGA. CDR3 DNA sequence: TGTGCCAGCAGCTCTTCGACTAGCGGGTTCCACAATGAGCAGTTCTTC. It translates to CASSSSTSGFHNEQFF.

The genes are TRBV19 and TRBJ1-2, with TRBD1 as a possible D gene (6 bases). Germline values: CDR1 LNHDA, CDR2 SQIVND (reference sequence). With 5 bases removed from V and 5 bases from J, the gap between germline ends came to 18 bases. The CDR3 contains 15 residues. The chain's CDR3 is CASSRRQEPGYGYTF. In DNA form, the CDR3 reads TGTGCCAGTAGTCGACGACAGGAGCCAGGGTATGGCTACACCTTC.

CDR3 protein: CATTPGTVSYNEQFF. Here the CDR3 DNA reads TGTGCCACAACCCCGGGGACAGTCTCCTACAATGAGCAGTTCTTC. The chain has TRBV19 and TRBJ2-1, with 7 bases lining up with TRBD1. The CDR3 is 15 residues long. Germline V gives CDR1 LNHDA, CDR2 SQIVND (reference sequence). With 10 bases clipped from V and 0 bases from J, the junction kept 9 bases outside the gene matches.

The CDR3 sequence: CSASGSGGALGSYNEQFF. DNA of the CDR3: TGCAGTGCTAGTGGTAGCGGGGGGGCCCTAGGATCCTACAATGAGCAGTTCTTC. This chain uses TRBV20-1 with TRBJ2-1; 11 positions agree with TRBD2. The CDR3 has 18 residues. Germline loops: CDR1 DFQATT, CDR2 SNEGSKA (reference sequence). The ends lost 3 bases at V and 1 base at J; junction bases unmatched: 11.

This clone was seen just once. The genes are TRBV6-6 and TRBJ1-2; D uncertain. Trimming took off 0 bases at V and 6 bases at J, with 5 bases between the two ends. Germline V gene data show CDR1 as MNHNY and CDR2 as SVGAGI (reference sequence). CDR3 length: 12 residues. As DNA, the CDR3 is TGTGCCAGCAGTTACTCGGCGGATGGCTACACCTTC. Its translation: CASSYSADGYTF.

The chain combines TRBV7-6 with TRBJ1-1; the D is unclear. The V end was cut by 1 base, the J end by 1 base, with 19 bases between. Germline assignment: CDR1 SGHVS and CDR2 FNYEAQ. This CDR3 region has 18 residues. CDR3: CASSLGFGRAGPNTEAFF. The DNA of the CDR3 is TGTGCCAGCAGCTTAGGCTTTGGGAGGGCAGGACCGAACACTGAAGCTTTCTTT.

CDR3 protein: CASSLARNEKLFF. The CDR3 DNA reads TGCGCCAGCAGCTTGGCCCGTAATGAAAAACTGTTTTTT. This chain uses TRBV5-1 with TRBJ1-4; D uncertain. V lost 0 bases and J 4 bases, leaving 4 bases between the germline ends. The CDR3 extends over 13 amino acids. CDR1 and CDR2 from the germline V gene are SGHRS and YFSETQ. The complete variable domain, with remaining parts taken from reference TRBV5-1 and TRBJ1-4, reads KAGVTQTPRYLIKTRGQQVTLSCSPISGHRSVSWYQQTPGQGLQFLFEYFSETQRNKGNFPGRFSGRQFSNSRSEMNVSTLELGDSALYLCASSLARNEKLFFGSGTQLSVL.

This clone was detected only once. The chain carries TRBV5-1 and TRBJ1-4; a weak D match, TRBD1 (5 bases). V shed 1 base and J shed 7 bases, with 11 bases lying between them. This CDR3 is built from 14 residues. In germline, CDR1 is SGHRS, CDR2 YFSETQ. The CDR3 sequence: CASSLQGLGEKLFF. In DNA, the CDR3 is TGCGCCAGCAGCTTGCAGGGATTGGGTGAAAAACTGTTTTTT.

The chain has TRBV10-3 and TRBJ2-7; a possible D gene is TRBD1 (6 bases). V was trimmed by 2 bases and J by 2 bases, leaving 10 bases between them. Germline CDR1 ENHRY, CDR2 SYGVKD. This CDR3 spans 14 amino acids. As DNA, the CDR3 is TGTGCCATCAGTGAGCCCGGACAGCCCTACGAGCAGTACTTC. Protein product: CAISEPGQPYEQYF.

The count of this clone is one. The chain couples TRBV19 to TRBJ1-5, with D possibly being TRBD1 (5 bases). The CDR3 spans 14 residues. Germline CDR1 and CDR2: LNHDA and SQIVND (reference sequence). The ends were cut back, 3 bases at V and 7 bases at J, with 13 bases in the middle. This chain's CDR3 is CASSMGQGRQPQHF. Here the CDR3 DNA reads TGTGCCAGTAGTATGGGGCAGGGAAGACAGCCCCAGCATTTT.

The chain is built from TRBV5-4 and TRBJ2-3, with D maybe TRBD1 (5 bases). CDR1 SGHNT and CDR2 YYREEE come from the germline V gene (reference sequence). The CDR3 runs to 15 residues. V lost 4 bases to trimming and J lost 2 bases, with 14 bases between them. CDR3 protein: CASSTGRGPTDTQYF. The DNA of the CDR3 is TGTGCCAGCAGCACTGGAAGGGGTCCCACAGATACGCAGTATTTT.

The V gene is TRBV28, the J gene TRBJ1-5; 10 bases match TRBD1. CDR3 length equals 14 residues. Germline loops: CDR1 MDHEN, CDR2 SYDVKM. V gave up 3 bases and J gave up 7 bases; unmatched junction bases: 3. CDR3 protein: CASSFVTGGQPQHF. The CDR3 DNA reads TGTGCCAGCAGTTTTGTGACAGGGGGCCAGCCCCAGCATTTT.

This chain uses TRBV28 with TRBJ2-7, with a possible D match to TRBD2 (6 bases). The CDR3 is 16 residues long. The germline V gene has CDR1 MDHEN and CDR2 SYDVKM. The ends were cut back, 2 bases at V and 6 bases at J, with 20 bases in the middle. Here the CDR3 DNA reads TGTGCCAGCAGTTTAATGGGAGGAACAGCCCTGGGCGAGCAGTACTTC. Translation gives CASSLMGGTALGEQYF.

This clone came up once. V and J are TRBV3-1 (or the pseudogene TRBV3-2) and TRBJ1-2; D unresolved. Germline CDR1 and CDR2: LGHDT and YNNKEL (reference sequence). Trimming left V 3 bases short and J 4 bases short, with 9 bases between. CDR3 size: 13 residues. The CDR3 loop reads CASSQGSGYGYTF. CDR3 bases: TGTGCCAGCAGCCAGGGTAGCGGCTATGGCTACACCTTC.

This chain links TRBV24-1 with TRBJ2-3; a possible D gene is TRBD2 (5 bases). The CDR3 has 16 amino acids. Between the trimmed V and J ends, which lost 0 bases and 2 bases, there was a span of 11 bases. Germline V CDR1 and CDR2: KGHDR, SFDVKD. The CDR3 coding sequence is TGTGCCACCAGTGATTTGATCGAGGGATCCACAGATACGCAGTATTTT. Encoded protein: CATSDLIEGSTDTQYF.

The V call is TRBV7-2, the J call TRBJ1-5; D possibly corresponds to TRBD1 (6 bases). CDR1 is SGHTA and CDR2 is FQGNSA in the germline V gene. The germline V and J ends were trimmed by 1 base and 9 bases, with 13 bases remaining between them. The CDR3 length is 14 residues. The CDR3 nucleotides read TGTGCCAGCAGCTTAGTACAGGGCGATTGGCCCCAGCATTTT. Translated, it gives CASSLVQGDWPQHF.

This chain joins TRBV2 and TRBJ2-5; TRBD2 is a possible D gene (5 bases). The V and J ends lost 6 bases and 5 bases respectively, with 13 bases between them. The CDR3 covers 13 residues. CDR1 and CDR2 (germline): SNHLY, FYNNEI. Written as DNA, the CDR3 is TGTGCCAGCAGGCGGGTAGTAGAGGAGACCCAGTACTTC. It encodes CASRRVVEETQYF.